This record looks at one TCR beta chain sequence and its context. Its specificity is unknown. This entry is derived from a study of T cell responses to AZD1222 COVID-19 vaccine. Study-wide results and caveats: Donors were largely white British and mainly female; clonal diversity was possibly underestimated. None of the repertoires were sampled until the peak T cell response had passed.

The CDR3 contains 14 residues. Germline-derived CDR1 and CDR2 are SNHLY and FYNNEI. Unmatched junction bases numbered 7, after V lost 6 bases and J lost 3 bases. Generated by immunoSEQ multiplex PCR, the TCRdb table keeps only in-frame clones and is missing some. The sample yields around 140,000 clones, over 75% seen once. V is TRBV2 and J is TRBJ1-2; 7 nucleotides agree with TRBD1. The source is an adult who received the MenACWY meningococcal vaccine as a control. The starting material was peripheral blood, obtained 28 days after the second dose of the MenACWY control vaccine. The CDR3 loop is CASRGRGGHYGYTF. Written as DNA, the CDR3 is TGTGCCAGCAGGGGAAGAGGGGGCCACTATGGCTACACCTTC.